These 19 T cell receptor beta chains came from one sample sequenced in a study of long-term antiretroviral therapy in people with HIV. Samples were assayed with immunoSEQ v3.0 at survey level. Generated by immunoSEQ multiplex PCR, the TCRdb table keeps only in-frame clones and is missing some. The repertoire includes tens of thousands of clones, around 90% of them detected once, and roughly 13% sits in the top ten. This specimen consisted of unsorted PBMCs, obtained 1.1 years after starting antiretroviral therapy. The receptors here all came from a young man with HIV.

This chain uses TRBV5-1 with TRBJ2-1; 8 nucleotides line up with TRBD1. Germline V CDR1 and CDR2: SGHRS, YFSETQ. This CDR3 has 15 amino acids. With 0 bases clipped from V and 6 bases from J, the junction kept 5 bases outside the gene matches. The DNA of the CDR3 is TGCGCCAGCAGCTTGGGGACAGGGTTGGCCAATGAGCAGTTCTTC. Translated: CASSLGTGLANEQFF.

This chain connects TRBV30 to TRBJ2-3; maybe TRBD2 (7 bases). This CDR3 is built from 15 residues. Germline CDR1 is GTSNPN and CDR2 is SVGIG (reference sequence). V shed 4 bases and J shed 2 bases, with 16 bases lying between them. For the CDR3, the DNA is TGTGCCTGGACCAAAGGGGGACTACTCACAGATACGCAGTATTTT. Encoded protein: CAWTKGGLLTDTQYF.

This clone was detected only once. In nucleotides, the CDR3 is TGTGCCAGCAGCGACGGGACAGGGGGCGCGGGGGAGCTGTTTTTT. Residues: CASSDGTGGAGELFF. The V and J genes are TRBV7-8 and TRBJ2-2; 12 bases match TRBD1. The J segment lost 8 bases and the V segment lost 5 bases, leaving 6 bases of the junction unmatched. The CDR3 consists of 15 residues. Germline V CDR1 and CDR2: SGHVS, FQNEAQ.

This clone was detected once. This sequence joins TRBV6-5 and TRBJ2-1; TRBD1 matches 7 bases. The V gene end was trimmed by 5 bases and the J gene end by 7 bases; junction bases not matched to a gene: 5. Germline V gene lookup returns CDR1 MNHEY and CDR2 SVGAGI. This CDR3 spans 13 amino acids. The CDR3 DNA sequence: TGTGCCAGCAGTAAGGGGACAGTGAATGAGCAGTTCTTC. This encodes CASSKGTVNEQFF.

The chain combines TRBV20-1 with TRBJ1-2, with D unresolved. Germline-derived CDR1 and CDR2 are DFQATT and SNEGSKA (reference sequence). V lost 3 bases and J 7 bases, leaving 9 bases between the germline ends. CDR3 length equals 11 residues. CDR3 DNA: TGCAGTGCTAGCATTCGGGTTGGCTACACCTTC. This gives the protein CSASIRVGYTF.

The J gene is TRBJ2-7, the V gene TRBV6-5, with D maybe TRBD2 (5 bases). V shed 0 bases and J shed 6 bases, with 12 bases lying between them. This CDR3 has 14 residues. CDR1 is MNHEY, CDR2 SVGAGI, per germline. The DNA of the CDR3 is TGTGCCAGCAGTTACTCTCCACGGGGTGGCGAGCAGTACTTC. Translation: CASSYSPRGGEQYF.

The count of this clone is one. The chain joins TRBV27 to TRBJ1-1; D may be TRBD1 (6 bases). V was pared by 7 bases and J by 5 bases, with 14 bases between. CDR3 length equals 13 residues. In germline, CDR1 is MNHEY, CDR2 SMNVEV (reference sequence). The CDR3 is CASTVNQGTEAFF. The CDR3 region has the DNA TGTGCCAGCACCGTGAACCAGGGGACTGAAGCTTTCTTT.

The chain joins TRBV7-3 to TRBJ2-3; tentatively, D is TRBD2 (6 bases). Germline V gene data show CDR1 as SGHTA and CDR2 as FQGTGA. The V end was cut by 5 bases, the J end by 3 bases, with 9 bases between. This CDR3 has 13 residues. The CDR3 is CASSRELTDTQYF. CDR3 coding DNA: TGTGCCAGCAGCCGGGAGTTAACAGATACGCAGTATTTT.

J is TRBJ2-1 and V is TRBV19; 9 nucleotides match TRBD2. This CDR3 region has 15 residues. Germline loops: CDR1 LNHDA, CDR2 SQIVND (reference sequence). V lost 3 bases and J lost 3; bases outside the gene matches: 3. The CDR3 protein is CASSIAGGYYNEQFF. Here the CDR3 DNA reads TGTGCCAGTAGTATCGCGGGGGGGTACTACAATGAGCAGTTCTTC.

The V and J genes are TRBV28 and TRBJ1-4; D remains ambiguous. Trimming stripped 2 bases from V and 5 bases from J, with 3 bases between. Germline values: CDR1 MDHEN, CDR2 SYDVKM. The CDR3 runs to 12 residues. The CDR3 is CASSLRNEKLFF. In DNA form, the CDR3 reads TGTGCCAGCAGTTTAAGGAATGAAAAACTGTTTTTT.

The chain carries TRBV9 and TRBJ1-1, with 9 positions matching TRBD1. V trimming: 3 bases; J trimming: 5 bases; junction bases outside the gene matches: 8. The germline V gene has CDR1 SGDLS and CDR2 YYNGEE. The CDR3 length is 15 residues. The CDR3 region has the DNA TGTGCCAGCAGCGACTCCGGGACAGGGCATACTGAAGCTTTCTTT. This sequence encodes CASSDSGTGHTEAFF.

The chain has TRBV14 and TRBJ1-1; tentative D call: TRBD1 (6 bases). The germline gives CDR1 SGHDN, CDR2 FVKESK. The CDR3 totals 15 residues. Trimming cost V 4 bases and J 1 base, with 13 bases left between them. The CDR3 region has the DNA TGTGCCAGCAGCCTGACAGGTGGACCGAACACTGAAGCTTTCTTT. As protein: CASSLTGGPNTEAFF.

V gene TRBV19 combines with J gene TRBJ2-2, with 8 bases that match TRBD2. The CDR3 has 18 residues. Trimming cost V 1 base and J 7 bases; bases outside gene matches: 14. Looked up from germline, CDR1 is LNHDA and CDR2 is SQIVND (reference sequence). The CDR3: CASSIALGGGRRDGELFF. The CDR3 DNA follows: TGTGCCAGTAGTATAGCCCTCGGGGGGGGGCGAAGGGACGGGGAGCTGTTTTTT.

V usage is TRBV21-1 and J usage is TRBJ2-7. TRBV21-1 is annotated as a pseudogene. The CDR3 runs 17 residues. The CDR3 protein is CASTLEKKRYSSYEQYF. The CDR3 nucleotides are TGTGCCAGCACCCTTGAGAAGAAAAGGTATAGCTCCTACGAGCAGTACTTC.

The chain is built from TRBV6-5 and TRBJ1-2; TRBD1 matches 11 bases. V shed 5 bases and J 4 bases; nucleotides not matched to a gene: 6. Germline CDR1 and CDR2: MNHEY and SVGAGI. The CDR3 has 15 residues. The DNA for the CDR3 is TGTGCCAGCAGTATTAGGACAGGGGGCCGCTATGGCTACACCTTC. The encoded protein is CASSIRTGGRYGYTF.

The V call is TRBV28, the J call TRBJ1-3; D may be TRBD1 (5 bases). Germline CDR1 and CDR2: MDHEN and SYDVKM. The CDR3 length is 16 residues. V gave up 2 bases and J gave up 0 bases, with 11 bases separating them. CDR3 coding DNA: TGTGCCAGCAGTTTAGGCAAGGGGAACTCTGGAAACACCATATATTTT. Translation: CASSLGKGNSGNTIYF.

The chain employs TRBV2 and TRBJ2-7; the match to TRBD2 covers 8 bases. This CDR3 has 15 amino acids. Trimming at V came to 4 bases and at J to 3 bases, leaving 8 bases not matched to a gene. From germline, CDR1 is SNHLY and CDR2 FYNNEI. The CDR3 region has the DNA TGTGCCAGCAGTGTAAAAGTGCTAGCGGGCTACGAGCAGTACTTC. This gives the protein CASSVKVLAGYEQYF.

This clone was observed a handful of times. The rearrangement links TRBV29-1 to TRBJ1-5; no definite D call. Germline V CDR1 and CDR2: SQVTM, ANQGSEA. V lost 4 bases, J lost 2 bases, and 6 bases lay in between. The CDR3 length is 12 residues. CDR3 sequence (DNA): TGCAGCGTTGGGGAGGGCAATCAGCCCCAGCATTTT. This codes for CSVGEGNQPQHF.

CDR3 DNA: TGTGCCAGCAGCTTCGGACAGGGACCTTACAATGAGCAGTTCTTC. Its translation: CASSFGQGPYNEQFF. The chain joins TRBV7-9 to TRBJ2-1; TRBD1 agrees at 8 bases. Per the germline V gene, CDR1 is SEHNR and CDR2 is FQNEAQ (reference sequence). This CDR3 has 15 amino acids. V gave up 3 bases and J gave up 4 bases; unmatched junction bases: 5.